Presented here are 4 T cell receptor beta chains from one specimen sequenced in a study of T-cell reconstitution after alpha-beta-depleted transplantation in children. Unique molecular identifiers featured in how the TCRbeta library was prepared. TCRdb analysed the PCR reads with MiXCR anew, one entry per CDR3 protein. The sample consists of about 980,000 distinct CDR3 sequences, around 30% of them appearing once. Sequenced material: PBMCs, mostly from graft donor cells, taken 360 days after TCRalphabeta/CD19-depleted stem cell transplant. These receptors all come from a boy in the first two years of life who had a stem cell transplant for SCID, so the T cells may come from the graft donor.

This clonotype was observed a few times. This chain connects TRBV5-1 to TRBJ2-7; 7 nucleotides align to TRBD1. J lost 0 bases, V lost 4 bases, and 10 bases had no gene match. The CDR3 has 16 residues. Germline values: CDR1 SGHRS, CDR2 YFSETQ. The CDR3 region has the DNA TGCGCCAGCAGCCCGGATGACAGGGCCCACTCCTACGAGCAGTACTTC. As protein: CASSPDDRAHSYEQYF. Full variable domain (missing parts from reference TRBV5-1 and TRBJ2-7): KAGVTQTPRYLIKTRGQQVTLSCSPISGHRSVSWYQQTPGQGLQFLFEYFSETQRNKGNFPGRFSGRQFSNSRSEMNVSTLELGDSALYLCASSPDDRAHSYEQYFGPGTRLTVT.

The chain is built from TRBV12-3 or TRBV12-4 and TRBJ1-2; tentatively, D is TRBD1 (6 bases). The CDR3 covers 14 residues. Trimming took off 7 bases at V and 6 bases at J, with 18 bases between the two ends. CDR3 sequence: CASMVEGTFHGYTF. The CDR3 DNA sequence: TGTGCCAGCATGGTCGAGGGGACATTCCATGGCTACACCTTC.

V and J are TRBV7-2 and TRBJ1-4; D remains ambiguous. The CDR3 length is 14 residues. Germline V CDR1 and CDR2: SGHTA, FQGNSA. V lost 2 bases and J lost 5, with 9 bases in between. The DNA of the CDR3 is TGTGCCAGCAGCTTAAATTCCCCCAATGAAAAACTGTTTTTT. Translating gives CASSLNSPNEKLFF.

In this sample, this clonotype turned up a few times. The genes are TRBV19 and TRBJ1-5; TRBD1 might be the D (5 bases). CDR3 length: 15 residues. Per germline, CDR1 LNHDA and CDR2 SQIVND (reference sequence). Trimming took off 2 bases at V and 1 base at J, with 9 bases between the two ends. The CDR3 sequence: CASSIYSGSNQPQHF. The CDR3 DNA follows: TGTGCCAGTAGTATATATTCAGGGAGCAATCAGCCCCAGCATTTT.